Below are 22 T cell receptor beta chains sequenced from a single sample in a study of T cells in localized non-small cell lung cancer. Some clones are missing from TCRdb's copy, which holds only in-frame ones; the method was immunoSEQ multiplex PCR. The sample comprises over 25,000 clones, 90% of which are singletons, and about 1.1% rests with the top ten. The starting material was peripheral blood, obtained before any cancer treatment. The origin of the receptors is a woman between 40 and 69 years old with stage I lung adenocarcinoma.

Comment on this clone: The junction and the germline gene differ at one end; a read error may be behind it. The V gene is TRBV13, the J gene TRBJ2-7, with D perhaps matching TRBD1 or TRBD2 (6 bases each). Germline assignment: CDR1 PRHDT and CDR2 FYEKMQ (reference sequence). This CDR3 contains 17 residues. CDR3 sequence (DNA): TGTGCCAGCAGCCTAGGGACGGGGGCGGTAAGCTCCTACGAGCAGTACTTC. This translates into CASSLGTGAVSSYEQYF.

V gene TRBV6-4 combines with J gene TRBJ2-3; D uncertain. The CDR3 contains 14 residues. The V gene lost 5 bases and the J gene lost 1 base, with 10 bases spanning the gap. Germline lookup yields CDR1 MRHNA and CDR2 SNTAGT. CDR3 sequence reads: CASSMTFRTDTQYF. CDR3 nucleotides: TGTGCCAGCAGTATGACTTTCCGCACAGATACGCAGTATTTT.

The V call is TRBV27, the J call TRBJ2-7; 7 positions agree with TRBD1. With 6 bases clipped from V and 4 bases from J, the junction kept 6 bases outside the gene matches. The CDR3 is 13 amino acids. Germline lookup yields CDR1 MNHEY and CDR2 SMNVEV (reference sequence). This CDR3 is CASSPRQGYEQYF. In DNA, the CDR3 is TGTGCCAGCAGCCCCCGACAGGGTTACGAGCAGTACTTC.

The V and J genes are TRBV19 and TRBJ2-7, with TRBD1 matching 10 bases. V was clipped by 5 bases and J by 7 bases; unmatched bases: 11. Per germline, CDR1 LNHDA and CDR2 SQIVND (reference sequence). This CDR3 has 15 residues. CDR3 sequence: CASSGPGQGTGEQYF. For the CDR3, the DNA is TGTGCCAGTAGTGGACCGGGACAGGGGACCGGGGAGCAGTACTTC.

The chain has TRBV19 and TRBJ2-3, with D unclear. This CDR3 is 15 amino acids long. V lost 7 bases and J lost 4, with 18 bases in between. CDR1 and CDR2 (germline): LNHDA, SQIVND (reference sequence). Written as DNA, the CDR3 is TGTGCCAGTAATACGGCGGTCCCCCCCGCAGATACGCAGTATTTT. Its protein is CASNTAVPPADTQYF.

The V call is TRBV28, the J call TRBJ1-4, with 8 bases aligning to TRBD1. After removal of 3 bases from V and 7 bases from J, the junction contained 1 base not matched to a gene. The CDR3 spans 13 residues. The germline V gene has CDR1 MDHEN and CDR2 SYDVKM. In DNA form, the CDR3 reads TGTGCCAGCAGTTTCGACAGGGGTGAAAAACTGTTTTTT. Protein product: CASSFDRGEKLFF. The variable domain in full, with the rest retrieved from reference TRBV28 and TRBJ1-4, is DVKVTQSSRYLVKRTGEKVFLECVQDMDHENMFWYRQDPGLGLRLIYFSYDVKMKEKGDIPEGYSVSREKKERFSLILESASTNQTSMYLCASSFDRGEKLFFGSGTQLSVL.

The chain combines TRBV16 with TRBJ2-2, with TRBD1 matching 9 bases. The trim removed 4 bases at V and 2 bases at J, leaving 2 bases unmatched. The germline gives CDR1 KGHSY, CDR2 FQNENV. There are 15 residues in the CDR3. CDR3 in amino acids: CASSLGQGNTGELFF. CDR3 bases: TGTGCCAGCAGCCTGGGACAGGGAAACACCGGGGAGCTGTTTTTT.

In DNA form, the CDR3 reads TGTGCCAGCAGAGGGGGACAGGTGACTGGGGCCAACGTCCTGACTTTC. Its translation is CASRGGQVTGANVLTF. V is TRBV28 and J is TRBJ2-6; 8 bases are a match to TRBD1. Germline lookup yields CDR1 MDHEN and CDR2 SYDVKM. V shed 6 bases, J shed 2 bases, and the junction held 6 bases outside the gene matches. The CDR3 consists of 16 residues.

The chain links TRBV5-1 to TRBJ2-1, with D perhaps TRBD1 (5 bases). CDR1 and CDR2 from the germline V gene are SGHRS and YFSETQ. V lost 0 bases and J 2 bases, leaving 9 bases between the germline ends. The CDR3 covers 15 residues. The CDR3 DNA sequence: TGCGCCAGCAGCTTGGTCGGCAGGGCCTACAATGAGCAGTTCTTC. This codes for CASSLVGRAYNEQFF.

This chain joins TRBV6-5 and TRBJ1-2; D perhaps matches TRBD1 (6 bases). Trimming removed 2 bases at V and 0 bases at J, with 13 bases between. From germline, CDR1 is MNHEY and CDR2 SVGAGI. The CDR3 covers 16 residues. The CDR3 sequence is CASSYLRTATNYGYTF. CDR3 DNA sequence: TGTGCCAGCAGTTACCTCCGGACAGCGACTAACTATGGCTACACCTTC.

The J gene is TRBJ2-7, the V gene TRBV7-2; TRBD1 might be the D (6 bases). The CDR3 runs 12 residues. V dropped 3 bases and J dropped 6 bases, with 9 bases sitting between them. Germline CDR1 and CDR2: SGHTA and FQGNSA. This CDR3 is CASSFSGVEQYF. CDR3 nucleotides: TGTGCCAGCAGCTTCTCAGGGGTCGAGCAGTACTTC.

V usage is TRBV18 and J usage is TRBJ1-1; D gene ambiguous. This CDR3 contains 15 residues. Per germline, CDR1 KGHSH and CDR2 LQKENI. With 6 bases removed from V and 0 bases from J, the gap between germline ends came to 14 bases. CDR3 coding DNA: TGTGCCAGCTCCCCTCGGACGGGCTTGAACACTGAAGCTTTCTTT. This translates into CASSPRTGLNTEAFF.

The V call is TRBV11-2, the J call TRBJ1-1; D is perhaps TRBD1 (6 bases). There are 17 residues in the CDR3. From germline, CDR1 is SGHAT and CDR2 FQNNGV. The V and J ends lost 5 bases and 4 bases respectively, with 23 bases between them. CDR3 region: CASSRTYGRGGSTEAFF. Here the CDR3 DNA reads TGTGCCAGCAGCCGCACCTACGGCAGGGGCGGGAGCACTGAAGCTTTCTTT.

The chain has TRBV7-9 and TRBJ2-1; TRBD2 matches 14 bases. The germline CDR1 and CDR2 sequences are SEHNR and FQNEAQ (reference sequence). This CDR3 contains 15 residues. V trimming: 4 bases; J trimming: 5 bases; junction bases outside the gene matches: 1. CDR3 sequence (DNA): TGTGCCAGCAGCTCGGGACTAGCGGGAGACAATGAGCAGTTCTTC. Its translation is CASSSGLAGDNEQFF.

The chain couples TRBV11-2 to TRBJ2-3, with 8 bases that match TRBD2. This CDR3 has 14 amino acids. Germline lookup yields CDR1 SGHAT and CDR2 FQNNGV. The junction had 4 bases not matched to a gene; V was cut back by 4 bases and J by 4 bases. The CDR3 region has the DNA TGTGCCAGCAGCTCTGGGACTAGTGCAGATACGCAGTATTTT. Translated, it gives CASSSGTSADTQYF. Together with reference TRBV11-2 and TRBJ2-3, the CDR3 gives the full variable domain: EAGVAQSPRYKIIEKRQSVAFWCNPISGHATLYWYQQILGQGPKLLIQFQNNGVVDDSQLPKDRFSAERLKGVDSTLKIQPAKLEDSAVYLCASSSGTSADTQYFGPGTRLTVL.

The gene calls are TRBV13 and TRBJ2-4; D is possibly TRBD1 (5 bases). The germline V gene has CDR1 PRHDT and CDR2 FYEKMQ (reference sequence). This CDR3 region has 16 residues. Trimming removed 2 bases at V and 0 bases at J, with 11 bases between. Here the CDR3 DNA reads TGTGCCAGCAGCTTAAGGCAGGGCCTAGCCAAAAACATTCAGTACTTC. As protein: CASSLRQGLAKNIQYF.

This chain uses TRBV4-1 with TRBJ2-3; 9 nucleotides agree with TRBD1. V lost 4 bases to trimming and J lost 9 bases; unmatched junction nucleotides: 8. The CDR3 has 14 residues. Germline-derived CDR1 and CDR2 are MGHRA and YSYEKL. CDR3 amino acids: CASSPMDRGGTQYF. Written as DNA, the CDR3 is TGCGCCAGCAGCCCAATGGACAGGGGAGGGACGCAGTATTTT.

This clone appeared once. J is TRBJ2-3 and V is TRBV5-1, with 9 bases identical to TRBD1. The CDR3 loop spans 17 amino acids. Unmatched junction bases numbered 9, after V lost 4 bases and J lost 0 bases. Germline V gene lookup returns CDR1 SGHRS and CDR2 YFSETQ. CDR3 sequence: CASSVGQGPSSTDTQYF. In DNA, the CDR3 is TGCGCCAGCAGCGTAGGACAGGGGCCATCTAGCACAGATACGCAGTATTTT.

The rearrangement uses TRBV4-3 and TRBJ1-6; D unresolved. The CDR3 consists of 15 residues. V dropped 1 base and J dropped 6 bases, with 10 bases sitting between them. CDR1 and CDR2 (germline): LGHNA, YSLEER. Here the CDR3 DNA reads TGCGCCAGCAGCCAAGGAGAGGCAGTTAATTCACCCCTCCACTTT. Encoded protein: CASSQGEAVNSPLHF.

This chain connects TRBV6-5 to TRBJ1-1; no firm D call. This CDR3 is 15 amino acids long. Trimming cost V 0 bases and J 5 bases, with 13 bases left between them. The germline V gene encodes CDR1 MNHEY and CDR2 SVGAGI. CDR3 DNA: TGTGCCAGCAGTTACTCGAGGAGGGCGGGGACTGAAGCTTTCTTT. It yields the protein CASSYSRRAGTEAFF.

The CDR3 sequence: CATEGPYEQYF. The CDR3 DNA follows: TGTGCCACCGAGGGTCCCTACGAGCAGTACTTC. This sequence joins TRBV28 and TRBJ2-7; D is possibly TRBD2 (5 bases). With 10 bases removed from V and 2 bases from J, the gap between germline ends came to 9 bases. The CDR3 contains 11 residues. The germline V gene has CDR1 MDHEN and CDR2 SYDVKM.

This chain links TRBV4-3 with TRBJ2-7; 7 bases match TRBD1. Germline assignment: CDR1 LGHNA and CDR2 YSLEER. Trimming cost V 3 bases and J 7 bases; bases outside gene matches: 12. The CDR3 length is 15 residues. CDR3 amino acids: CASSHGTGASEEQYF. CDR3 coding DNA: TGCGCCAGCAGCCATGGAACAGGGGCGTCGGAGGAGCAGTACTTC.